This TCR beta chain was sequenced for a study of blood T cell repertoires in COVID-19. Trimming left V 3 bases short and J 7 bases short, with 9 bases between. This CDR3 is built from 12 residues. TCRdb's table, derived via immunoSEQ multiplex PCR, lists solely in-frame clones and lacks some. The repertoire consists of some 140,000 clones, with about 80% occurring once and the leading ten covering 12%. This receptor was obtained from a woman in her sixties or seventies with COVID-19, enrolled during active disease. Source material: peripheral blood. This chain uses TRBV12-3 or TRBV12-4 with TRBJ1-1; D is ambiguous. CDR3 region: CASSLPGSEAFF. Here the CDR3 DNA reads TGTGCCAGCAGTTTGCCAGGCAGTGAAGCTTTCTTT.